The 18 T cell receptor beta chains listed next were all sequenced from one sample in a study of blood T cell repertoires in COVID-19. Only in-frame clones appear in the TCRdb table, and some are missing; sequencing was by immunoSEQ multiplex PCR. Found here are 97,000 or so clones, approximately 90% of them singletons; the top ten hold just over 5%. Sequenced input: peripheral blood. Receptors were obtained from a man aged 50-59 years with acute or convalescent COVID-19.

V and J are TRBV24-1 and TRBJ1-2; TRBD1 matches at 10 bases. CDR3 length: 14 residues. Germline CDR1 and CDR2: KGHDR and SFDVKD. J gave up 6 bases and V 5 bases, and 5 bases lay outside the gene matches. This chain's CDR3 is CATSGQGATNGYTF. In DNA form, the CDR3 reads TGTGCCACCAGTGGACAGGGGGCTACGAATGGCTACACCTTC.

On this clone: The junction departs from germline at one end; a sequencing error may be responsible. Distinct nucleotide sequences in the sample also encode this CDR3. This chain links TRBV19 with TRBJ2-7, with 8 bases that match TRBD1. Germline V lookup: CDR1 LNHDA, CDR2 SQIVND (reference sequence). CDR3 length equals 15 residues. CDR3 nucleotides: TGCGCCAGTAGTCCCCGAGGACAGGGCCACTACGAGCAGTACTTC. Protein: CASSPRGQGHYEQYF.

The chain uses TRBV29-1 and TRBJ2-2; D is undetermined. V was trimmed by 7 bases and J by 5 bases, leaving 14 bases between them. The CDR3 runs to 13 residues. CDR1 is SQVTM and CDR2 is ANQGSEA in the germline V gene. CDR3 nucleotide sequence: TGCAGCGGCACAGAATTTGGAACCGGGGAGCTGTTTTTT. It is translated as CSGTEFGTGELFF.

The chain has TRBV5-4 and TRBJ1-2; D gene ambiguous. The CDR3 has 13 residues. Trimming shortened V by 4 bases and J by 3 bases, and 10 bases separated the two germline ends. CDR1 is SGHNT and CDR2 is YYREEE in the germline V gene (reference sequence). The CDR3 spells CASSPQQDYGYTF. The CDR3 DNA reads as TGTGCCAGCAGCCCCCAACAAGACTATGGCTACACCTTC.

V and J are TRBV30 and TRBJ1-6; 9 bases line up with TRBD1. Germline assignment: CDR1 GTSNPN and CDR2 SVGIG (reference sequence). The V gene end was trimmed by 5 bases and the J gene end by 9 bases; junction bases not matched to a gene: 5. The CDR3 is made up of 13 amino acids. In DNA form, the CDR3 reads TGTGCCTGGGCGGGACAGGGATTTTCACCCCTCCACTTT. As protein: CAWAGQGFSPLHF. Using reference TRBV30 and TRBJ1-6 for the parts outside the CDR3, the full variable domain is SQTIHQWPATLVQPVGSPLSLECTVEGTSNPNLYWYRQAAGRGLQLLFYSVGIGQISSEVPQNLSASRPQDRQFILSSKKLLLSDSGFYLCAWAGQGFSPLHFGNGTRLTVT.

The rearrangement uses TRBV12-1 and TRBJ2-7; TRBD2, as called in the table, went unchecked against the DNA. TRBV12-1 is described as a pseudogene. The CDR3 has 15 residues. The CDR3 spells CASSFALSSSYEQYF. CDR3 DNA: TGTGCCAGCAGCTTTGCCCTATCTAGCTCCTACGAGCAGTACTTC.

J is TRBJ2-7 and V is TRBV7-9; 7 bases agree with TRBD1. The CDR3 extends over 12 amino acids. The J segment lost 6 bases and the V segment lost 2 bases, leaving 1 base of the junction unmatched. CDR1 SEHNR and CDR2 FQNEAQ come from the germline V gene (reference sequence). The CDR3 protein is CASSLSGGEQYF. The CDR3 coding sequence is TGTGCCAGCAGCTTATCAGGGGGCGAGCAGTACTTC.

The gene calls are TRBV5-1 and TRBJ2-1, with 9 positions matching TRBD1. The CDR3 has 16 residues. Per the germline V gene, CDR1 is SGHRS and CDR2 is YFSETQ. V gave up 0 bases and J gave up 3 bases; unmatched junction bases: 4. CDR3 nucleotides: TGCGCCAGCAGCTTGGACAGGGGGCAAGTCTACAATGAGCAGTTCTTC. Protein: CASSLDRGQVYNEQFF.

This chain connects TRBV6-2 or TRBV6-3 to TRBJ2-3, with TRBD2 matching 14 bases. V lost 4 bases, J lost 4 bases, and 7 bases stayed unmatched. CDR1 is MNHEY and CDR2 is SVGEGT in the germline V gene. The length of the CDR3 is 17 residues. CDR3 region: CASSWGGLAGASDTQYF. The CDR3 bases are TGTGCCAGCAGTTGGGGGGGACTAGCGGGAGCTTCAGATACGCAGTATTTT.

V is TRBV20-1 and J is TRBJ2-1; 8 bases match TRBD1. CDR1 is DFQATT, CDR2 SNEGSKA, per germline (reference sequence). J was trimmed by 6 bases and V by 3 bases; bases with no gene match: 7. The CDR3 spans 14 residues. The CDR3 sequence: CSASNRGRPNEQFF. The CDR3 coding sequence is TGCAGTGCTAGTAACAGGGGGAGACCCAATGAGCAGTTCTTC.

The chain couples TRBV18 to TRBJ1-1; D not resolved. This CDR3 is built from 15 residues. The V gene's germline CDR1 is KGHSH and CDR2 LQKENI. Trimming stripped 3 bases from V and 0 bases from J, with 11 bases between. The DNA for the CDR3 is TGTGCCAGCTCACCCCTCCGGGGTTTGAACACTGAAGCTTTCTTT. This translates into CASSPLRGLNTEAFF.

This clone was seen just once. The chain employs TRBV24-1 and TRBJ2-7; 10 nucleotides agree with TRBD1. Germline loops: CDR1 KGHDR, CDR2 SFDVKD. The length of the CDR3 is 14 residues. The V and J ends lost 6 bases and 6 bases, in that order; junction bases with no gene match: 7. As DNA, the CDR3 is TGTGCCACCAGTAACCCGGGACAGGGGACCGAGCAGTACTTC. Residues: CATSNPGQGTEQYF.

This clone was seen just once. J is TRBJ1-2 and V is TRBV19; D unclear. V gave up 5 bases and J gave up 4 bases, with 14 bases separating them. The CDR3 extends over 14 amino acids. CDR1 is LNHDA, CDR2 SQIVND, per germline (reference sequence). The CDR3 DNA is TGTGCCAGTAGTCCCAGCGAAAGGCGCTATGGCTACACCTTC. Residues: CASSPSERRYGYTF.

The rearrangement links TRBV19 to TRBJ2-5; 7 nucleotides agree with TRBD2. The V gene's germline CDR1 is LNHDA and CDR2 SQIVND (reference sequence). Losses at the gene ends were 3 bases for V and 4 bases for J; bases not matched to a gene: 5. The CDR3 contains 14 residues. Here the CDR3 DNA reads TGTGCCAGTAGTATGGGGAGGGGAGGAGAGACCCAGTACTTC. Amino acid sequence: CASSMGRGGETQYF.

CDR3 nucleotide sequence: TGTGCCAGCAGTGAAGCGAGAGACCTGGGCCCAGAGACCCAGTACTTC. It translates to CASSEARDLGPETQYF. This chain links TRBV2 with TRBJ2-5; D unresolved. Germline V gene lookup returns CDR1 SNHLY and CDR2 FYNNEI. CDR3 length equals 16 residues. V was cut by 0 bases and J by 4 bases, with 15 bases left in between.

This rearrangement joins TRBV28 to TRBJ1-4, with 9 nucleotides matching TRBD1. The V gene end was trimmed by 5 bases and the J gene end by 6 bases; junction bases not matched to a gene: 7. This CDR3 contains 15 residues. Germline CDR1 reads MDHEN; CDR2 reads SYDVKM. The CDR3 DNA follows: TGTGCCAGCAGTACCACAGGGGGCAGGCATGAAAAACTGTTTTTT. Protein product: CASSTTGGRHEKLFF.

The chain has TRBV19 and TRBJ1-5, with D hard to call. Trimming removed 3 bases from V and 10 bases from J, with 13 bases in between. This CDR3 is built from 13 residues. Germline V gives CDR1 LNHDA, CDR2 SQIVND (reference sequence). The CDR3 nucleotides read TGTGCCAGTAGTATCGGGAAAGGCAGACCCCAGCATTTT. It yields the protein CASSIGKGRPQHF.

The genes are TRBV2 and TRBJ2-2; D is unresolved. The CDR3 length is 13 residues. The V and J ends lost 7 bases and 3 bases respectively, with 9 bases between them. Germline V gene data show CDR1 as SNHLY and CDR2 as FYNNEI. This CDR3 is CASTETYTGELFF. The CDR3 nucleotides read TGTGCCAGCACTGAGACTTACACCGGGGAGCTGTTTTTT.